This TCR beta chain is drawn from a study of control samples from healthy donors and cancer patients. Only in-frame clones appear in the TCRdb table, and some are missing; sequencing was by immunoSEQ multiplex PCR. Of roughly 100,000 clones listed, more than 85% are singletons. The length of the CDR3 is 17 residues. V was pared by 3 bases and J by 5 bases, with 7 bases of the junction left unmatched. Specimen: PBMCs. This chain uses TRBV5-7 with TRBJ2-3, with 15 bases lining up with TRBD2. TRBV5-7 is an open reading frame, and its role is uncertain. This TCR was sampled from a man aged 55 to 70 with lung cancer. In nucleotides, the CDR3 is TGTGCCAGCAGCTCCGGACTAGCGGGGGGGCCGAGAGATACGCAGTATTTT. Translated: CASSSGLAGGPRDTQYF.